This T cell receptor (beta chain) is from a study of siplizumab effects on memory and regulatory T cells. Unstimulated naive, memory, effector memory and TEMRA subsets were also sequenced, drawn from a few donor pairs. Using immunoSEQ multiplex PCR, the repertoire was profiled, and TCRdb retains in-frame clones only, with some absent. The sample consists of over 50,000 clones, less than 90% of them appearing once. The CDR3 contains 16 residues. Between the trimmed V and J ends, which lost 2 bases and 7 bases, there was a span of 18 bases. Germline V lookup: CDR1 SGHTA, CDR2 FQGNSA. The sequenced material came from memory CD4+ T cells sorted from blood. The V call is TRBV7-2, the J call TRBJ2-1; D might be TRBD1 or TRBD2, each matching 5 bases. The sequence was obtained from a human donor in good health. DNA for the CDR3: TGTGCCAGCAGCTTATGGGGGAGCGCAGTGGGGAATGAGCAGTTCTTC. Encoded protein: CASSLWGSAVGNEQFF.